Here is one T cell receptor (beta chain) with its context. Its specificity is not known. These data belong to a study of post-analysis software for immune sequencing data. For the study at large: Included courses were relapsing-remitting and secondary progressive multiple sclerosis; progressive-relapsing multiple sclerosis was also included. Study-wide findings and caveats: Comparison with controls showed significantly lower normalized Chao1 diversity in multiple sclerosis patients. Same-batch samples co-clustered strongly by F measure.

Every TCR beta cDNA library bore unique molecular identifiers. Once about 0.95 to 10 million T cells were used, 400,000 to 550,000 cDNA molecules resulted. TCRdb analysed the PCR reads with MiXCR anew, one entry per CDR3 protein. Seen here are 820,000 or so distinct CDR3 sequences, roughly half observed once, and the top ten hold about 4.5%. This clonotype was sampled from a girl aged 10 to 17 with multiple sclerosis. Sequenced material: blood.

The DNA for the CDR3 is TGCAGTGCTAGCGGTGACGTATCCTACGAGCAGTACTTC. Amino acids: CSASGDVSYEQYF. This sequence joins TRBV20-1 and TRBJ2-7; D unclear. CDR1 is DFQATT and CDR2 is SNEGSKA in the germline V gene (reference sequence). Trimming removed 3 bases from V and 1 base from J, with 10 bases in between. The CDR3 extends over 13 amino acids.